This T cell receptor beta chain stems from a study of T cell clonality in common variable immunodeficiency. Study-level results: Reportedly, TCR beta sequences from common variable immunodeficiency showed fewer deletions and N-nucleotide insertions. Shared TCRbeta clones were fewer between CVID subjects than controls.

Blood samples were heparinized, roughly 5 to 8 ml per donor. This clone appeared many times. The target antigen is unknown. The CDR3 goes on 3 residues after the read ends, and that part is filled in from the germline J gene. Equal genomic DNA amounts from CVID and control samples were sequenced. Libraries were prepared by immunoSEQ multiplex PCR; TCRdb keeps only in-frame clonotypes and omits some of them. The repertoire shows about 35,000 clones, none seen only once; the top ten take approximately 2.8%. Germline CDR1 is MDHEN and CDR2 is SYDVKM. The CDR3 consists of 14 residues. V lost 3 bases to trimming and J lost 3 bases, with 11 bases between them.

The sequence was obtained from a person aged 18 to 75 in good health. The sequenced sample was peripheral blood mononuclear cells. The chain recombines TRBV28 with TRBJ1-2; no clear D gene. The CDR3 is CASSFDSNDYGYTF. Partial CDR3 DNA: TGTGCCAGCAGTTTTGATAGCAATGACTATGGC.